The T cell receptor beta chain described here comes from a study of cytomegalovirus exposure and HLA in healthy donors. PCR amplification relied on 60 Vbeta primers (plus 13 Jbeta primers). This table comes from immunoSEQ multiplex PCR, and its TCRdb copy is limited to in-frame clones, with some not included. Among around 80,000 clones listed, approximately 65% were seen once. Comment on this clone: Its antigen is currently unknown.

Study-wide results and limits: When a later analysis was performed, an Asian-associated ancestry cluster reportedly had fewer N-insertions than the roughly 700-donor mean.

What was sequenced was PBMCs. This clonotype was obtained from a male donor in good health and CMV-seropositive.

The CDR3 reads CASSFSGTGELFF. The CDR3 DNA reads TGTGCCAGCAGCTTTTCCGGCACCGGGGAGCTGTTTTTT. The V call is TRBV7-3, the J call TRBJ2-2; D remains ambiguous. CDR3 length: 13 residues. V was pared by 3 bases and J by 4 bases, with 6 bases between. Per the germline V gene, CDR1 is SGHTA and CDR2 is FQGTGA.